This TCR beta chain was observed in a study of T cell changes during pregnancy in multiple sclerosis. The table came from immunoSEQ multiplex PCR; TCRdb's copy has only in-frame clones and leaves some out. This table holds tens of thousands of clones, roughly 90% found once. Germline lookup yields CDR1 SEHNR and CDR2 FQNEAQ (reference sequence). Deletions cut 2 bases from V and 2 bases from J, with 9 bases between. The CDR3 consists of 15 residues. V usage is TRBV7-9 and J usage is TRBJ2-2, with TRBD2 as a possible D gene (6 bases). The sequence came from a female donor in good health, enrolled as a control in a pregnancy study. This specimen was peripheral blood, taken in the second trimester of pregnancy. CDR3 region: CASSLRGVNTGELFF. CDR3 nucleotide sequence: TGTGCCAGCAGCTTACGCGGGGTAAACACCGGGGAGCTGTTTTTT.